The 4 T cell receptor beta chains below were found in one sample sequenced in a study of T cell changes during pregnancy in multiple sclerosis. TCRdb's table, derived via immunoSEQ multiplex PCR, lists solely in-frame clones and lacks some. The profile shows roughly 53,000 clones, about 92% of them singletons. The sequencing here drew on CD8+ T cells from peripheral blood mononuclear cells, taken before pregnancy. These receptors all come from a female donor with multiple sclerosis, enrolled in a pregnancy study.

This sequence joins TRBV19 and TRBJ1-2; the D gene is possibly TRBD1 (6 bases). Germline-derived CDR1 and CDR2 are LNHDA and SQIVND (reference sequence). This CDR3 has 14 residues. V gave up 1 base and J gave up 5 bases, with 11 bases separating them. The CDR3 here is CASSIAPGEYGYTF. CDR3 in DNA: TGTGCCAGTAGTATAGCCCCAGGGGAGTATGGCTACACCTTC.

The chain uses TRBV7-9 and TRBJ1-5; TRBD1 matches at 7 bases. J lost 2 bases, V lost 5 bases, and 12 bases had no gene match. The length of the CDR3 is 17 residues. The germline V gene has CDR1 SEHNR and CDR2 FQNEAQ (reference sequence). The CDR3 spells CASSPSRRTGRNQPQHF. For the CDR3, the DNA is TGTGCCAGCAGCCCGAGTCGACGGACAGGACGCAATCAGCCCCAGCATTTT.

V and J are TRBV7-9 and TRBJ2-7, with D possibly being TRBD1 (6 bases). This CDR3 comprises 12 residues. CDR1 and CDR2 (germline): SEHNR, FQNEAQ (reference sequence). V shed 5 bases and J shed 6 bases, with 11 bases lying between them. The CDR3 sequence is CASSPTGSEQYF. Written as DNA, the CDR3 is TGTGCCAGCAGCCCAACAGGGAGCGAGCAGTACTTC.

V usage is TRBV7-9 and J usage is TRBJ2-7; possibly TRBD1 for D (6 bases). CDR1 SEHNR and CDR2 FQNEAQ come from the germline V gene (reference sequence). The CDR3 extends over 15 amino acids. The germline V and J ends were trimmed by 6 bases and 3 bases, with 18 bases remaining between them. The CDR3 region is CASRRPTQQGYEQYF. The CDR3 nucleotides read TGTGCCAGCAGACGACCAACGCAACAGGGCTACGAGCAGTACTTC.